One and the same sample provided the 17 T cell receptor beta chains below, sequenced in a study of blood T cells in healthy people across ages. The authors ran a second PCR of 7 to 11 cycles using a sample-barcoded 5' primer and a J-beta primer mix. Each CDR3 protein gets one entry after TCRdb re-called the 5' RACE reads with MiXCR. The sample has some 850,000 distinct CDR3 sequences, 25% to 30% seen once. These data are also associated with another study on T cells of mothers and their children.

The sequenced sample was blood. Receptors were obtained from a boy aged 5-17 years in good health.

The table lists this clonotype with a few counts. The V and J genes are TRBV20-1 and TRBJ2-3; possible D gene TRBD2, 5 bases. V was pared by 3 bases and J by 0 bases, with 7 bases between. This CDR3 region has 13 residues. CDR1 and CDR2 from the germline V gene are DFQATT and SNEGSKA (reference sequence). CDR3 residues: CSARDSSTDTQYF. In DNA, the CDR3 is TGCAGTGCTAGGGACTCCAGCACAGATACGCAGTATTTT.

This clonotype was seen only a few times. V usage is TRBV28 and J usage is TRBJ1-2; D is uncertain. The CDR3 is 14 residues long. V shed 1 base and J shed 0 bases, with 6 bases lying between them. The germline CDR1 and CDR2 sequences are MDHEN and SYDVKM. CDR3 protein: CASSLFGANYGYTF. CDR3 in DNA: TGTGCCAGCAGTTTATTCGGCGCTAACTATGGCTACACCTTC.

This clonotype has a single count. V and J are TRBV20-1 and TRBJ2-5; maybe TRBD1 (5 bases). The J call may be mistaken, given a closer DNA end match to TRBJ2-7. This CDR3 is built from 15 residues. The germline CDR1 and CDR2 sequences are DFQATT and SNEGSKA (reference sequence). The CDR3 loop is CSASSPGAGTYEQYF. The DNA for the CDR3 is TGCAGTGCTAGCTCCCCTGGAGCAGGGACCTACGAGCAGTACTTC.

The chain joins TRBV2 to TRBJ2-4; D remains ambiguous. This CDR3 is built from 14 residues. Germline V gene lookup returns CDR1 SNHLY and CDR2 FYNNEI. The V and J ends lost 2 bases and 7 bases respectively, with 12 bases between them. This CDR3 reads CASSEIRSRNIQYF. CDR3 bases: TGTGCCAGCAGTGAAATCAGAAGTAGGAACATTCAGTACTTC.

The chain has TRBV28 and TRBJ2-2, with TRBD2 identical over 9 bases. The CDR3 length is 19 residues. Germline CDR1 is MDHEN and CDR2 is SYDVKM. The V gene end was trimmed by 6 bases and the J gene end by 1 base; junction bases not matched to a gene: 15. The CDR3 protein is CASSRVPDSGGLNTGELFF. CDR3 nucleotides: TGTGCCAGCAGCCGCGTCCCGGACAGCGGGGGGCTGAACACCGGGGAGCTGTTTTTT.

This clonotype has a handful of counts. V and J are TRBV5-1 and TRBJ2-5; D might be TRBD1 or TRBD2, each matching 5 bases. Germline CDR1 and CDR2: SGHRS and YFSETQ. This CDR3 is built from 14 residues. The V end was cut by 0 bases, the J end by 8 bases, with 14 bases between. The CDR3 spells CASSLARDDGTQYF. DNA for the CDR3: TGCGCCAGCAGCTTGGCCCGGGACGATGGAACCCAGTACTTC. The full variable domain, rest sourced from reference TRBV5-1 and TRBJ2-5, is KAGVTQTPRYLIKTRGQQVTLSCSPISGHRSVSWYQQTPGQGLQFLFEYFSETQRNKGNFPGRFSGRQFSNSRSEMNVSTLELGDSALYLCASSLARDDGTQYFGPGTRLLVL.

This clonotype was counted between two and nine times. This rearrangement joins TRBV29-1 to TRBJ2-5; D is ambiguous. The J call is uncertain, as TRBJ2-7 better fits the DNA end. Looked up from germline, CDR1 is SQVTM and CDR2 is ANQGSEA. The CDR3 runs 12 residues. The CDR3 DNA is TGCAGCGTTGAAGCACAGCCCTACGAGCAGTACTTC. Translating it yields CSVEAQPYEQYF.

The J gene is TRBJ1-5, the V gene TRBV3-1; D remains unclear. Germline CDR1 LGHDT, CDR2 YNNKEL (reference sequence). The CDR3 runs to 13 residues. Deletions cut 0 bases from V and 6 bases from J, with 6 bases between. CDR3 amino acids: CASSQDRAQPQHF. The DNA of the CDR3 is TGTGCCAGCAGCCAAGATAGGGCTCAGCCCCAGCATTTT.

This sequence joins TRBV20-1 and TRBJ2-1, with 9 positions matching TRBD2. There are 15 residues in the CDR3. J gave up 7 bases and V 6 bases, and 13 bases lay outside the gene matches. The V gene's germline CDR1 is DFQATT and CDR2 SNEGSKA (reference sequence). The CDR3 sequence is CSAPPGAGGWNEQFF. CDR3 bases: TGCAGTGCCCCCCCTGGAGCGGGAGGATGGAATGAGCAGTTCTTC.

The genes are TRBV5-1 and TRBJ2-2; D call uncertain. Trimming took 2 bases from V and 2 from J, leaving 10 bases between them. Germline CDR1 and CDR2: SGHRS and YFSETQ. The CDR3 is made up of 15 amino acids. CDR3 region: CASSFRAENTGELFF. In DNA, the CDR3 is TGCGCCAGCAGCTTTCGAGCAGAAAACACCGGGGAGCTGTTTTTT.

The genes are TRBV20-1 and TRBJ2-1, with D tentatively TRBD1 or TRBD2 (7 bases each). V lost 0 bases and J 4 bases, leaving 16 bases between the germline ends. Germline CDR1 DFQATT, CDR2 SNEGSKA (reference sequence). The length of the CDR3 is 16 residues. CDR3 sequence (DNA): TGCAGTGCTAGAGATAGCAGGGGGGGCCTTTACAATGAGCAGTTCTTC. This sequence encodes CSARDSRGGLYNEQFF.

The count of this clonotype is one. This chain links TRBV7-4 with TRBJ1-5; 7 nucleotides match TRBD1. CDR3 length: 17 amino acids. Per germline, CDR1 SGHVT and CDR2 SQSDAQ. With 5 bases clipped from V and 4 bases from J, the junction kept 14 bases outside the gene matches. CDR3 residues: CASSVSGGEEENQPQHF. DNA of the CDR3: TGTGCCAGCAGCGTGTCAGGGGGTGAGGAGGAAAATCAGCCCCAGCATTTT.

Written as DNA, the CDR3 is TGTGCCAGCAGTCCCCATGGCTCTGGGGCCAACGTCCTGACTTTC. Protein: CASSPHGSGANVLTF. The chain has TRBV25-1 and TRBJ2-6; D gene ambiguous. The V gene's germline CDR1 is MGHDK and CDR2 SYGVNS. The V end was cut by 5 bases, the J end by 0 bases, with 8 bases between. The CDR3 loop spans 15 amino acids.

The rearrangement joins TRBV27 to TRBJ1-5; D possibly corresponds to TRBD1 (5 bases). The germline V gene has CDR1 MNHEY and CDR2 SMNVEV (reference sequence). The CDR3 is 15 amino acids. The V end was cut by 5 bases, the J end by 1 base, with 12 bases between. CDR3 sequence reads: CASSVEGASNQPQHF. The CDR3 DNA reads TGTGCCAGCAGTGTCGAAGGGGCGAGCAATCAGCCCCAGCATTTT.

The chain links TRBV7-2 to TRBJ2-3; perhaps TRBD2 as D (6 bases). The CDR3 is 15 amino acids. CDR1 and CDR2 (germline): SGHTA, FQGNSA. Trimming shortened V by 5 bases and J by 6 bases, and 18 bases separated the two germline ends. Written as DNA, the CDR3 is TGTGCCAGCAGCAAACTAGCCCGGACCCCCGATACGCAGTATTTT. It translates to CASSKLARTPDTQYF. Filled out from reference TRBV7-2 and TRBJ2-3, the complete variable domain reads GAGVSQSPSNKVTEKGKDVELRCDPISGHTALYWYRQSLGQGLEFLIYFQGNSAPDKSGLPSDRFSAERTGGSVSTLTIQRTQQEDSAVYLCASSKLARTPDTQYFGPGTRLTVL.

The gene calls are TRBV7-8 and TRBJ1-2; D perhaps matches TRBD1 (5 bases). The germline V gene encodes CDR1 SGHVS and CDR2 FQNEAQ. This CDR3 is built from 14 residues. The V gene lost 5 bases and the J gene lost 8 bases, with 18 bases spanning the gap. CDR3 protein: CASSPTWGAQGYTF. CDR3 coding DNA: TGTGCCAGCAGCCCAACCTGGGGCGCACAAGGCTACACCTTC. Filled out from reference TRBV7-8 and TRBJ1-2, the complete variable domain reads GAGVSQSPRYKVAKRGQDVALRCDPISGHVSLFWYQQALGQGPEFLTYFQNEAQLDKSGLPSDRFFAERPEGSVSTLKIQRTQQEDSAVYLCASSPTWGAQGYTFGSGTRLTVV.

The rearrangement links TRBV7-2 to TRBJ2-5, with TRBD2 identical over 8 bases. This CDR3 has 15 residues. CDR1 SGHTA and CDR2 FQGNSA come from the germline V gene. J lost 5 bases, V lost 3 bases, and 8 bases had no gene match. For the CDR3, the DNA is TGTGCCAGCAGCTTGGCGGGGACTAGTTTGGAGACCCAGTACTTC. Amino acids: CASSLAGTSLETQYF.